These 27 T cell receptor beta chains share one sample of origin, sequenced in a study of OX40 agonist ivuxolimab in advanced cancers. Repertoires were generated with immunoSEQ multiplex PCR, while TCRdb's copy carries only in-frame clones and drops some. The sample consists of roughly 97,000 clones, 70% to 90% of them appearing once. The material was CD4+ or CD8+ T cells sorted from blood, obtained in a trial of the OX40 agonist ivuxolimab. The source is an adult with an advanced solid tumor such as melanoma, head and neck, liver or kidney cancer.

The chain links TRBV10-3 to TRBJ2-1; 9 bases are shared with TRBD1. Germline values: CDR1 ENHRY, CDR2 SYGVKD. The CDR3 sequence is 15 residues long. Losses at the gene ends were 6 bases for V and 6 bases for J; bases not matched to a gene: 9. In DNA form, the CDR3 reads TGTGCCATCAGCTCCGGGACAGGGTATGGCAATGAGCAGTTCTTC. Protein sequence: CAISSGTGYGNEQFF.

The V gene is TRBV29-1, the J gene TRBJ2-5; D gene ambiguous. The CDR3 length is 12 residues. CDR1 SQVTM and CDR2 ANQGSEA come from the germline V gene. Trimming pared 4 bases from V and 2 bases from J, leaving 8 bases between. This CDR3 is CSVAPGQETQYF. The CDR3 bases are TGCAGCGTTGCCCCAGGACAAGAGACCCAGTACTTC.

The V gene is TRBV25-1, the J gene TRBJ1-5; the match to TRBD1 covers 8 bases. The junction had 6 bases not matched to a gene; V was cut back by 5 bases and J by 6 bases. Germline CDR1 MGHDK, CDR2 SYGVNS. The CDR3 extends over 14 amino acids. CDR3: CASSHPGTGQPQHF. The CDR3 region has the DNA TGTGCCAGCAGTCACCCCGGGACAGGTCAGCCCCAGCATTTT.

The V gene is TRBV5-5, the J gene TRBJ2-7; tentatively, D is TRBD1 (5 bases). CDR3 length: 15 amino acids. Deletions cut 0 bases from V and 3 bases from J, with 13 bases between. The germline gives CDR1 SGHKS, CDR2 YYEKEE (reference sequence). In DNA form, the CDR3 reads TGTGCCAGCAGCTTGGCCGTAGGGGCAGTCTACGAGCAGTACTTC. Translated, it gives CASSLAVGAVYEQYF.

The chain joins TRBV2 to TRBJ1-2, with D tentatively TRBD1 (5 bases). The CDR3 is made up of 13 amino acids. CDR1 SNHLY and CDR2 FYNNEI come from the germline V gene. Trimming cost V 2 bases and J 7 bases, with 11 bases left between them. The CDR3 loop reads CASSEMGDGGYTF. CDR3 sequence (DNA): TGTGCCAGCAGTGAAATGGGGGATGGTGGCTACACCTTC. The full variable domain, completed using reference TRBV2 and TRBJ1-2, is EPEVTQTPSHQVTQMGQEVILRCVPISNHLYFYWYRQILGQKVEFLVSFYNNEISEKSEIFDDQFSVERPDGSNFTLKIRSTKLEDSAMYFCASSEMGDGGYTFGSGTRLTVV.

This chain links TRBV14 with TRBJ2-5; D is uncertain. The germline V gene encodes CDR1 SGHDN and CDR2 FVKESK. The ends were cut back, 4 bases at V and 5 bases at J, with 8 bases in the middle. The CDR3 extends over 12 amino acids. For the CDR3, the DNA is TGTGCCAGCAGCCGGGTGAGGGAGACCCAGTACTTC. Amino acid sequence: CASSRVRETQYF.

This clone was picked up one time. The chain has TRBV5-1 and TRBJ1-3; D is uncertain. V dropped 0 bases and J dropped 0 bases, with 10 bases sitting between them. Germline CDR1 reads SGHRS; CDR2 reads YFSETQ. The CDR3 has 16 residues. The CDR3 region is CASSLAGGLSGNTIYF. CDR3 nucleotide sequence: TGCGCCAGCAGCTTGGCGGGCGGCCTCTCTGGAAACACCATATATTTT.

The chain is built from TRBV19 and TRBJ2-7, with TRBD2 as a possible D gene (6 bases). The CDR3 loop spans 14 amino acids. V was cut by 3 bases and J by 5 bases, with 14 bases left in between. Germline lookup yields CDR1 LNHDA and CDR2 SQIVND (reference sequence). The CDR3 loop is CASSIQGGIDEQYF. CDR3 bases: TGTGCCAGTAGTATCCAGGGCGGGATAGACGAGCAGTACTTC.

The chain recombines TRBV7-2 with TRBJ2-3; D gene uncertain. The germline V and J ends were trimmed by 5 bases and 5 bases, with 14 bases remaining between them. Germline V gives CDR1 SGHTA, CDR2 FQGNSA. The CDR3 covers 14 residues. CDR3 sequence (DNA): TGTGCCAGCAGCCAGAGATATAGGGAAGATACGCAGTATTTT. This sequence encodes CASSQRYREDTQYF.

This clone was recorded a few times. The chain links TRBV23-1 to TRBJ1-5, with 7 bases fitting TRBD1. TRBV23-1 is an ORF; its function is uncertain. J lost 5 bases, V lost 6 bases, and 1 base had no gene match. The CDR3 extends over 12 amino acids. Here the CDR3 reads CASRDRDQPQHF. The CDR3 region has the DNA TGCGCCAGCAGAGACAGGGATCAGCCCCAGCATTTT.

This chain links TRBV23-1 with TRBJ1-1; no reliable D call. TRBV23-1 falls under the ORF class, with uncertain function. The CDR3 is 15 residues long. Trimming took 0 bases from V and 0 from J, leaving 8 bases between them. The CDR3 spells CASSQSDGVNTEAFF. The CDR3 DNA reads TGCGCCAGCAGTCAATCGGATGGCGTGAACACTGAAGCTTTCTTT.

The V gene is TRBV7-9, the J gene TRBJ2-7; D ambiguous. The ends were cut back, 3 bases at V and 6 bases at J, with 6 bases in the middle. Germline V gives CDR1 SEHNR, CDR2 FQNEAQ (reference sequence). The CDR3 length is 11 residues. This CDR3 is CASSFHTEQYF. The CDR3 bases are TGTGCCAGCAGCTTCCATACCGAGCAGTACTTC. Complete variable domain (other parts from reference TRBV7-9 and TRBJ2-7): DTGVSQNPRHKITKRGQNVTFRCDPISEHNRLYWYRQTLGQGPEFLTYFQNEAQLEKSRLLSDRFSAERPKGSFSTLEIQRTEQGDSAMYLCASSFHTEQYFGPGTRLTVT.

Only one count was recorded for this clone. The chain uses TRBV30 and TRBJ1-3; D ambiguous. The CDR3 sequence is 15 residues long. Trimming stripped 1 base from V and 4 bases from J, with 14 bases between. The germline gives CDR1 GTSNPN, CDR2 SVGIG (reference sequence). Here the CDR3 DNA reads TGTGCCTGGAGTGGCGGAAGGGCGGTGGGAAACACCATATATTTT. Its protein product is CAWSGGRAVGNTIYF.

This rearrangement joins TRBV5-1 to TRBJ1-6, with D possibly TRBD1 on 6 matching bases. Trimming pared 0 bases from V and 10 bases from J, leaving 8 bases between. CDR1 SGHRS and CDR2 YFSETQ come from the germline V gene. The CDR3 contains 13 residues. CDR3 loop: CASSLVGGSPLHF. CDR3 coding DNA: TGCGCCAGCAGCTTGGTAGGGGGATCACCCCTCCACTTT.

This chain links TRBV5-1 with TRBJ2-2; no clear D gene. Germline assignment: CDR1 SGHRS and CDR2 YFSETQ. This CDR3 contains 15 residues. V was clipped by 0 bases and J by 5 bases, with 11 bases between them. This chain's CDR3 is CASSLVDPGTGELFF. As DNA, the CDR3 is TGCGCCAGCAGCTTGGTCGATCCTGGAACCGGGGAGCTGTTTTTT.

The chain links TRBV7-8 to TRBJ2-5; TRBD2 matches at 14 bases. J gave up 14 bases and V 5 bases, and 13 bases lay outside the gene matches. The CDR3 runs to 15 residues. Germline V lookup: CDR1 SGHVS, CDR2 FQNEAQ. Here the CDR3 DNA reads TGTGCCAGCAGCCTCCGACTAGCGGGGGGGCCTAACCGATACTTC. It encodes CASSLRLAGGPNRYF.

This chain joins TRBV6-6 and TRBJ1-5; TRBD1 is a possible D gene (6 bases). This CDR3 contains 15 residues. Trimming stripped 6 bases from V and 2 bases from J, with 14 bases between. CDR1 and CDR2 (germline): MNHNY, SVGAGI (reference sequence). The CDR3 sequence is CASRTQGLGNQPQHF. Here the CDR3 DNA reads TGTGCCAGCAGGACCCAGGGGCTGGGCAATCAGCCCCAGCATTTT.

This clone was seen more than once but under ten times. The V and J genes are TRBV2 and TRBJ2-5; D gene ambiguous. CDR3 size: 11 residues. The germline V gene encodes CDR1 SNHLY and CDR2 FYNNEI. Trimming left V 5 bases short and J 3 bases short, with 4 bases between. CDR3 DNA: TGTGCCAGCAGTCGGAAAGAGACCCAGTACTTC. It is translated as CASSRKETQYF.

J is TRBJ2-1 and V is TRBV19; the match to TRBD2 covers 9 bases. This CDR3 contains 13 residues. Trimming cost V 8 bases and J 2 bases; bases outside gene matches: 1. CDR1 is LNHDA, CDR2 SQIVND, per germline (reference sequence). The CDR3 nucleotides read TGTGCCAGTGCGGGGGGGCCCTACAATGAGCAGTTCTTC. The encoded protein is CASAGGPYNEQFF.

This clone was seen once. The chain recombines TRBV19 with TRBJ2-5; 7 bases are shared with TRBD1. The germline gives CDR1 LNHDA, CDR2 SQIVND (reference sequence). Germline trimming cut 6 bases from V and 4 bases from J; bases unmatched to any gene: 8. CDR3 size: 14 residues. CDR3 sequence (DNA): TGTGCCAGTAGCGAGACAGGGAAGGGAGAGACCCAGTACTTC. The encoded protein is CASSETGKGETQYF.

V gene TRBV28 combines with J gene TRBJ1-1, with TRBD1 identical over 7 bases. Germline V gene sequence: CDR1 MDHEN, CDR2 SYDVKM. This CDR3 spans 15 amino acids. Unmatched junction bases numbered 7, after V lost 6 bases and J lost 0 bases. CDR3 in DNA: TGTGCCAGCAGCGAAGGGACAGCCATGAACACTGAAGCTTTCTTT. Residues: CASSEGTAMNTEAFF. Combining the CDR3 with reference TRBV28 and TRBJ1-1 gives the whole variable domain DVKVTQSSRYLVKRTGEKVFLECVQDMDHENMFWYRQDPGLGLRLIYFSYDVKMKEKGDIPEGYSVSREKKERFSLILESASTNQTSMYLCASSEGTAMNTEAFFGQGTRLTVV.

The gene calls are TRBV6-5 and TRBJ1-2; D perhaps matches TRBD1 (5 bases). V lost 2 bases and J lost 4, with 11 bases in between. Looked up from germline, CDR1 is MNHEY and CDR2 is SVGAGI. CDR3 length: 14 residues. As DNA, the CDR3 is TGTGCCAGCAGTTACGTGGGGGTTGGCTATGGCTACACCTTC. Encoded protein: CASSYVGVGYGYTF.

The CDR3 loop reads CASSGGTVNQETQYF. CDR3 DNA sequence: TGTGCCAGCAGTGGCGGGACAGTTAACCAAGAGACCCAGTACTTC. V and J are TRBV27 and TRBJ2-5; D possibly corresponds to TRBD1 (7 bases). The CDR3 is 15 residues long. Trimming shortened V by 5 bases and J by 0 bases, and 13 bases separated the two germline ends. Germline V gene sequence: CDR1 MNHEY, CDR2 SMNVEV (reference sequence).

The chain combines TRBV29-1 with TRBJ2-2, with 9 nucleotides matching TRBD1. J lost 0 bases, V lost 6 bases, and 14 bases had no gene match. CDR1 SQVTM and CDR2 ANQGSEA come from the germline V gene. The length of the CDR3 is 18 residues. The CDR3, as DNA: TGCAGCGTACCGGGACAGGGAGTCTGTTGGCCGAACACCGGGGAGCTGTTTTTT. Its translation is CSVPGQGVCWPNTGELFF.

The chain carries TRBV20-1 and TRBJ1-5, with D uncertain. Germline V lookup: CDR1 DFQATT, CDR2 SNEGSKA (reference sequence). V was shortened by 6 bases and J by 11 bases, with 11 bases between the two germline ends. The length of the CDR3 is 10 residues. The CDR3, as DNA: TGCAGTGCCGTCGCAAGGGCCCAGCATTTT. Translating it yields CSAVARAQHF.

The chain combines TRBV5-1 with TRBJ2-3; 11 bases are a match to TRBD1. The germline CDR1 and CDR2 sequences are SGHRS and YFSETQ. V lost 4 bases and J lost 2; bases outside the gene matches: 3. This CDR3 comprises 15 residues. CDR3 loop: CASSGGQGDTDTQYF. The CDR3 DNA reads as TGCGCCAGCAGCGGGGGACAGGGGGACACAGATACGCAGTATTTT.

This chain connects TRBV29-1 to TRBJ1-1, with D unclear. The germline CDR1 and CDR2 sequences are SQVTM and ANQGSEA. The germline V and J ends were trimmed by 2 bases and 6 bases, with 13 bases remaining between them. This CDR3 contains 13 residues. CDR3 in amino acids: CSVEKLMGAEAFF. CDR3 coding DNA: TGCAGCGTTGAAAAGTTAATGGGTGCTGAAGCTTTCTTT.